The clone carrying this T cell receptor beta chain was counted between two and nine times. Its matching antigen is unknown. Documented treatment: approximately nine-day PBMC culture with coronavirus spike peptide pools or control peptides (ViraFEST assay). T cells were expanded with peptide pools, and expanded clonotypes were identified by TCR sequencing. The germline CDR1 and CDR2 sequences are KGHDR and SFDVKD. The CDR3 consists of 16 residues. Trimming left V 3 bases short and J 3 bases short, with 16 bases between. The Oncomine TCR Beta short-read assay was applied to DNA of cultured CD4+ T cells. TCRdb re-called the PCR reads with MiXCR, one entry per CDR3 protein. The table includes 9,800 or so distinct CDR3 sequences, approximately 37% detected once. The sample comes from a study of vaccination and CD4 T cells after COVID-19. Background on the study: Samples were taken after vaccination, a median of roughly 70 days after dose two, with a range of 14 to 241.

This chain uses TRBV24-1 with TRBJ1-1, with D maybe TRBD1 (6 bases). Sequenced input: CD4+ T cells from blood, cultured in vitro. This TCR was sampled from a human donor who had recovered from COVID-19. The CDR3: CATSDQGPGEHTEAFF. The CDR3 nucleotides are TGTGCCACCAGTGATCAAGGCCCAGGGGAACACACTGAAGCTTTCTTT.